These 16 T cell receptor beta chains originate from one sample sequenced in a study of T cells in Graves' hyperthyroidism and ophthalmopathy. TCR beta CDR3 region amplification was performed from RNA transcripts. A first-round RT-PCR of the TCR CDR3 used the HTBI primer set. TCRdb recomputed calls from the multiplex PCR reads with MiXCR, one row per CDR3 protein. The sample records hundreds of thousands of distinct CDR3 sequences, 40% to 55% being singletons. Material for sequencing was peripheral blood or thyroid tissue (not recorded which). These receptors were obtained from a young woman with Graves' hyperthyroidism.

CDR3 DNA sequence: TGTGCCAGTAGTACCCAAGACAGGGACAATCAGCCCCAGCATTTT. It specifies CASSTQDRDNQPQHF. The chain uses TRBV19 and TRBJ1-5, with 7 bases aligning to TRBD1. The CDR3 has 15 amino acids. The V gene end was trimmed by 4 bases and the J gene end by 3 bases; junction bases not matched to a gene: 6. CDR1 LNHDA and CDR2 SQIVND come from the germline V gene (reference sequence).

As to this clonotype: A read error may account for a junction end that differs from germline. V and J are TRBV20-1 and TRBJ1-4; possible D gene TRBD1, 6 bases. CDR3 length: 16 amino acids. CDR1 and CDR2 (germline): DFQATT, SNEGSKA (reference sequence). This chain's CDR3 is CSARDPPGHRDEKLLF. DNA for the CDR3: TGCAGTGCTAGAGATCCGCCGGGACACCGAGATGAAAAACTGCTTTTT.

In its sample, this clonotype was seen many times. The J gene is TRBJ1-2, the V gene TRBV9; D unresolved. Trimming left V 3 bases short and J 8 bases short, with 14 bases between. Germline V CDR1 and CDR2: SGDLS, YYNGEE. The CDR3 has 13 amino acids. The CDR3 DNA reads TGTGCCAGCAGCGAGGACGCCTTGGGAGGCTACACCTTC. Protein: CASSEDALGGYTF.

This clonotype occurred once. This chain joins TRBV15 and TRBJ1-2; D is ambiguous. Germline V gives CDR1 LNHNV, CDR2 YYDKDF (reference sequence). CDR3 length equals 14 residues. V lost 0 bases and J 4 bases, leaving 9 bases between the germline ends. This chain's CDR3 is CATSRDTAVYGYTF. CDR3 bases: TGTGCCACCAGCAGAGATACGGCAGTCTATGGCTACACCTTC.

This clonotype occurred many times. The chain employs TRBV2 and TRBJ1-2; tentatively, D is TRBD1 (5 bases). Looked up from germline, CDR1 is SNHLY and CDR2 is FYNNEI. The CDR3 runs to 12 residues. V shed 10 bases and J shed 4 bases, with 13 bases lying between them. DNA of the CDR3: TGTGCCACCACGACAGAACTCTATGGCTACACCTTC. Its translation is CATTTELYGYTF.

The genes are TRBV29-1 and TRBJ1-2; D call uncertain. Trimming took 7 bases from V and 8 from J, leaving 11 bases between them. The germline gives CDR1 SQVTM, CDR2 ANQGSEA. This CDR3 comprises 10 residues. CDR3 sequence (DNA): TGCAGCGGAATCCGTGGAGGCTACACCTTC. Translating gives CSGIRGGYTF. The full variable domain, with the rest looked up from reference TRBV29-1 and TRBJ1-2, is SAVISQKPSRDICQRGTSLTIQCQVDSQVTMMFWYRQQPGQSLTLIATANQGSEATYESGFVIDKFPISRPNLTFSTLTVSNMSPEDSSIYLCSGIRGGYTFGSGTRLTVV.

The genes are TRBV25-1 and TRBJ1-4; D remains ambiguous. CDR3 length equals 13 residues. Looked up from germline, CDR1 is MGHDK and CDR2 is SYGVNS. Trimming took 6 bases from V and 8 from J, leaving 13 bases between them. The CDR3 reads CASRDRDLEKLFF. CDR3 in DNA: TGTGCCAGCAGAGATCGTGACCTGGAAAAACTGTTTTTT. Variable domain in full (rest from reference TRBV25-1 and TRBJ1-4): EADIYQTPRYLVIGTGKKITLECSQTMGHDKMYWYQQDPGMELHLIHYSYGVNSTEKGDLSSESTVSRIRTEHFPLTLESARPSHTSQYLCASRDRDLEKLFFGSGTQLSVL.

The chain carries TRBV10-3 and TRBJ1-5; possibly TRBD1 for D (5 bases). The V and J ends lost 10 bases and 1 base respectively, with 8 bases between them. The CDR3 contains 12 residues. Per germline, CDR1 ENHRY and CDR2 SYGVKD. CDR3 sequence: CARGPSNQPQHF. The CDR3 coding sequence is TGTGCCAGGGGACCAAGCAATCAGCCCCAGCATTTT.

The rearrangement links TRBV10-3 to TRBJ1-5, with a weak D call TRBD1 (6 bases). Germline values: CDR1 ENHRY, CDR2 SYGVKD. The CDR3 has 16 residues. With 3 bases removed from V and 4 bases from J, the gap between germline ends came to 16 bases. The CDR3 spells CAISDPKTGLNQPQHF. CDR3 nucleotides: TGTGCCATCAGTGACCCTAAGACAGGATTAAATCAGCCCCAGCATTTT.

The gene calls are TRBV7-9 and TRBJ1-2, with D uncertain. From germline, CDR1 is SEHNR and CDR2 FQNEAQ (reference sequence). V shed 3 bases and J shed 6 bases, with 17 bases lying between them. This CDR3 region has 15 residues. CDR3 sequence reads: CASSLVTGLSDGYTF. Here the CDR3 DNA reads TGTGCCAGCAGCTTGGTCACGGGCCTGTCGGATGGCTACACCTTC.

This clonotype was seen many times. The chain links TRBV10-3 to TRBJ1-1; the match to TRBD1 covers 7 bases. This CDR3 has 13 amino acids. The V gene end was trimmed by 7 bases and the J gene end by 4 bases; junction bases not matched to a gene: 6. The germline CDR1 and CDR2 sequences are ENHRY and SYGVKD. CDR3 sequence: CAIIGQAGTEAFF. The DNA of the CDR3 is TGTGCCATCATCGGACAGGCCGGCACTGAAGCTTTCTTT.

This sequence joins TRBV7-6 and TRBJ2-5; D possibly matches TRBD1 or TRBD2 (6 bases each). This CDR3 has 14 amino acids. CDR1 is SGHVS, CDR2 FNYEAQ, per germline. V was pared by 6 bases and J by 6 bases, with 17 bases between. CDR3 sequence: CASRKGGTRKTQYF. The CDR3 bases are TGTGCCAGCAGAAAAGGCGGGACACGGAAGACCCAGTACTTC.

For this clonotype: A much larger clone differs from this one at a single base, so this may be a read error. The chain employs TRBV7-9 and TRBJ1-2; TRBD1 agrees at 8 bases. Germline-derived CDR1 and CDR2 are SEHNR and FQNEAQ (reference sequence). The CDR3 spans 14 residues. The V and J ends lost 5 bases and 6 bases, in that order; junction bases with no gene match: 8. In DNA, the CDR3 is TGTGCCAGCAGCCGGGCCAGGGGGCTGGATGGCTACACCTTC. It encodes CASSRARGLDGYTF.

This clonotype was seen a single time. The chain couples TRBV7-8 to TRBJ2-6, with a tentative D call TRBD2 (5 bases). Trimming cost V 5 bases and J 5 bases, with 7 bases left between them. This CDR3 is 13 amino acids long. Germline V gives CDR1 SGHVS, CDR2 FQNEAQ. This CDR3 is CASSPGRANVLTF. In DNA, the CDR3 is TGTGCCAGCAGCCCGGGGAGGGCCAACGTCCTGACTTTC.

This clonotype has more than one count but fewer than ten. The rearrangement joins TRBV20-1 to TRBJ2-7, with 10 bases fitting TRBD2. CDR1 is DFQATT and CDR2 is SNEGSKA in the germline V gene (reference sequence). V lost 3 bases to trimming and J lost 3 bases; unmatched junction nucleotides: 11. The CDR3 is 16 amino acids. CDR3 DNA sequence: TGCAGTGCTAGGACGGGTAGCGGGAGGCCAGGCTACGAGCAGTACTTC. Protein sequence: CSARTGSGRPGYEQYF.

The V and J genes are TRBV5-1 and TRBJ2-7; 15 bases agree with TRBD2. CDR1 is SGHRS, CDR2 YFSETQ, per germline. The junction had 9 bases not matched to a gene; V was cut back by 4 bases and J by 7 bases. The length of the CDR3 is 16 residues. The CDR3 nucleotides are TGCGCCAGCAGCCGCGGACTAGCGGGAGGGTCACGGGAGCAGTACTTC. As protein: CASSRGLAGGSREQYF.